This T cell receptor beta chain is drawn from a study of control samples from healthy donors and cancer patients. TCRdb's copy holds only in-frame clones and misses some; the assay was immunoSEQ multiplex PCR. The repertoire consists of approximately 100,000 clones, with roughly 83% occurring once and the leading ten covering 38%. J gave up 5 bases and V 3 bases, and 6 bases lay outside the gene matches. CDR1 and CDR2 (germline): LNHDA, SQIVND (reference sequence). The CDR3 length is 15 residues. Sequenced sample: PBMCs. This chain joins TRBV19 and TRBJ2-2; 7 bases align to TRBD1. This TCR was recovered from a man in his 70s with lung cancer. For the CDR3, the DNA is TGTGCCAGTAGTATCATCAAGACAGGGACCGGGGAGCTGTTTTTT. Translating it yields CASSIIKTGTGELFF.